This TCR beta chain was captured by sequencing in a study of blood T cell repertoires in COVID-19. About the study: The United States, Italy and Spain were the sources of the acute and convalescent COVID-19 samples. In each case, the material was cDNA or gDNA derived from T cells, B-cell-depleted T cells, or PBMCs.

The length of the CDR3 is 13 residues. V shed 2 bases and J shed 6 bases, with 10 bases lying between them. Germline lookup yields CDR1 SGHAT and CDR2 FQNNGV. Per the original data handling: Reference gene primer amplification in the assay estimated nucleated cell counts. The repertoire was sequenced with immunoSEQ multiplex PCR; TCRdb's copy has only in-frame clones and lacks some. The DNA gave D and trimming, while V, J and clone size come from that table. The table shows tens of thousands of clones, with 82% occurring only once. In its sample, this clone was seen once. The sample was peripheral blood. The clonotype originates from a woman older than 75 with acute or convalescent COVID-19. The chain recombines TRBV11-2 with TRBJ1-1; D is ambiguous. DNA of the CDR3: TGTGCCAGCAGCTTACGCCCCGGGGCTGAAGCTTTCTTT. Protein sequence: CASSLRPGAEAFF.